This TCR beta chain was obtained from a study of lymphopenia after photon versus proton radiotherapy. Here immunoSEQ multiplex PCR was the method, and the copy in TCRdb shows in-frame clones only, minus some. The top ten hold 20% to 25% of the sample, which has some 16,000 clones, 65% to 90% seen once. About this clone itself: Antigen specificity is unknown.

Study-wide findings and caveats: Post-nadir diversity loss with photons came from oligoclonal expansion, particularly CD8+ Temra cells. A bigger post-nadir fall in TCR diversity correlated inversely with survival time in deceased patients.

Trimming pared 1 base from V and 5 bases from J, leaving 15 bases between. Germline CDR1 reads SGHTA; CDR2 reads FQGNSA. The CDR3 is 15 residues long. This chain joins TRBV7-2 and TRBJ2-7; D may be TRBD1 or TRBD2 (5 bases each). The starting material was peripheral blood, obtained from a patient treated with proton-based radiotherapy. This clonotype was sampled from a man aged 70-80 years with pancreatic cancer. DNA for the CDR3: TGTGCCAGCAGCTTAGATTCCGCTAGCAGGGACGAGCAGTACTTC. Protein product: CASSLDSASRDEQYF.